These T cell receptor beta chains were read from a single sample in a study of identical twins. TCRdb re-called the 5' RACE reads through MiXCR, storing one row per CDR3 protein. The table lists about 480,000 distinct CDR3 sequences, 14% of them singletons. These sequences were also reported in another study, on yellow fever vaccine responses in identical twins.

The source material was CD4+ T cells sorted from blood. The receptors shown here come from a woman younger than 30 in good health. Each CDR3 is given with its conserved first and last residue. D genes are given only for firm matches. Clone size is given for some rows only: seen once, a few or many times, or a class if the clone is expanded.

V gene: TRBV4-2
clone size: .
D gene: .
J gene: TRBJ2-7
CDR3 protein: CASSGVRGGLSYEQYF
CDR3 DNA: TGTGCCAGCAGCGGGGTTCGAGGGGGGCTCTCCTACGAGCAGTACTTC

V gene: TRBV20-1
clone size: .
D gene: .
J gene: TRBJ2-1
CDR3 protein: CSARPVLDEQFF
CDR3 DNA: TGCAGTGCTAGACCAGTTTTGGATGAGCAGTTCTTC

V gene: TRBV29-1
clone size: many
D gene: TRBD1
J gene: TRBJ2-7
CDR3 protein: CSVWAGQENEQYF
CDR3 DNA: TGCAGCGTTTGGGCAGGACAGGAAAACGAGCAGTACTTC

V gene: TRBV2
clone size: .
D gene: .
J gene: TRBJ2-3
CDR3 protein: CASGNRHSDTQYF
CDR3 DNA: TGTGCCAGCGGAAACAGGCACTCGGATACGCAGTATTTT

V gene: TRBV7-2
clone size: few
D gene: .
J gene: TRBJ2-1
CDR3 protein: CASSLRGEGEQFF
CDR3 DNA: TGTGCCAGCAGCTTAAGGGGTGAGGGGGAGCAGTTCTTC

V gene: TRBV3-1
clone size: few
D gene: .
J gene: TRBJ1-1
CDR3 protein: CASSQRGGWGDSEAFF
CDR3 DNA: TGTGCCAGCAGCCAACGTGGGGGATGGGGTGATAGTGAAGCTTTCTTT

V gene: TRBV20-1
clone size: .
D gene: TRBD1
J gene: TRBJ2-1
CDR3 protein: CSASDAGTGASYNEQFF
CDR3 DNA: TGCAGTGCTAGCGACGCCGGGACAGGGGCTTCCTACAATGAGCAGTTCTTC

V gene: TRBV7-8
clone size: .
D gene: .
J gene: TRBJ1-2
CDR3 protein: CASSLARGRGYTF
CDR3 DNA: TGTGCCAGCAGCTTAGCTCGGGGGAGGGGCTACACCTTC

V gene: TRBV20-1
clone size: .
D gene: .
J gene: TRBJ2-3
CDR3 protein: CSAKLSTDTQYF
CDR3 DNA: TGCAGTGCTAAATTAAGCACAGATACGCAGTATTTT

V gene: TRBV20-1
clone size: many
D gene: TRBD2
J gene: TRBJ2-7
CDR3 protein: CSATVSGTYEQYF
CDR3 DNA: TGCAGTGCCACAGTAAGCGGGACCTACGAGCAGTACTTC

V gene: TRBV11-3
clone size: .
D gene: .
J gene: TRBJ2-2
CDR3 protein: CASSSGRITGELFF
CDR3 DNA: TGTGCCAGCAGCTCCGGTCGGATCACCGGGGAGCTGTTTTTT

V gene: TRBV11-2
clone size: .
D gene: TRBD2
J gene: TRBJ2-4
CDR3 protein: CASSLEGGSGGASKNIQYF
CDR3 DNA: TGTGCCAGCAGCTTAGAAGGGGGCAGCGGGGGGGCTTCAAAAAACATTCAGTACTTC

V gene: TRBV28
clone size: few
D gene: .
J gene: TRBJ2-3
CDR3 protein: CASSFVKGGTDTQYF
CDR3 DNA: TGTGCCAGCAGTTTCGTGAAGGGGGGCACAGATACGCAGTATTTT

V gene: TRBV20-1
clone size: .
D gene: .
J gene: TRBJ2-1
CDR3 protein: CSTIRKNEQFF
CDR3 DNA: TGCAGTACCATACGGAAGAATGAGCAGTTCTTC

V gene: TRBV12-3/TRBV12-4
clone size: many
D gene: .
J gene: TRBJ1-4
CDR3 protein: CASSPGPAEKLFF
CDR3 DNA: TGTGCCAGCAGTCCAGGGCCCGCGGAAAAACTGTTTTTT

V gene: TRBV6-6
clone size: few
D gene: .
J gene: TRBJ2-1
CDR3 protein: CASRPSSLSQFF
CDR3 DNA: TGTGCCAGCAGACCCTCTAGCTTGTCGCAGTTCTTC

V gene: TRBV12-3/TRBV12-4
clone size: .
D gene: .
J gene: TRBJ1-5
CDR3 protein: CASSRRTDNQPQHF
CDR3 DNA: TGTGCCAGCAGCCGTAGGACAGACAATCAGCCCCAGCATTTT

V gene: TRBV9
clone size: few
D gene: .
J gene: TRBJ1-1
CDR3 protein: CASSPRATQDTEAFF
CDR3 DNA: TGTGCCAGCAGCCCTCGGGCCACCCAGGACACTGAAGCTTTCTTT

V gene: TRBV6-5
clone size: .
D gene: .
J gene: TRBJ2-1
CDR3 protein: CASSYLDMQAGGEQFF
CDR3 DNA: TGTGCCAGCAGTTACCTCGACATGCAGGCCGGGGGTGAGCAGTTCTTC

V gene: TRBV7-9
clone size: few
D gene: .
J gene: TRBJ2-3
CDR3 protein: CASSLKAQGSRYF
CDR3 DNA: TGTGCCAGCAGCTTAAAGGCCCAGGGGAGCAGGTATTTT

V gene: TRBV5-1
clone size: .
D gene: TRBD2
J gene: TRBJ2-3
CDR3 protein: CASSSTSGGVRTDTQYF
CDR3 DNA: TGCGCCAGCAGCTCCACTAGCGGGGGGGTGAGAACAGATACGCAGTATTTT

V gene: TRBV12-5
clone size: few
D gene: .
J gene: TRBJ2-3
CDR3 protein: CASGLSTDTQYF
CDR3 DNA: TGTGCTAGTGGTTTATCAACAGATACGCAGTATTTT